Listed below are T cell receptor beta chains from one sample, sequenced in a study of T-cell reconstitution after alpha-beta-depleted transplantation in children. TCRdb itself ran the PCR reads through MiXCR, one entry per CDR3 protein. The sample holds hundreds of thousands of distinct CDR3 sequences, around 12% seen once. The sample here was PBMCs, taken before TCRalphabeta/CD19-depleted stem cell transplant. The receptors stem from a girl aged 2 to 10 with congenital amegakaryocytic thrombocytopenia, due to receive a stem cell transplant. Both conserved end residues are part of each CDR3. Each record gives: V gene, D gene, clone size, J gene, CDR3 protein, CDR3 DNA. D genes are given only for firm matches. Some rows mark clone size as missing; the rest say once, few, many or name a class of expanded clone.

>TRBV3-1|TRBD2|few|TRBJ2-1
CASSAGASGRNSDRNEQFF
TGTGCCAGCAGCGCGGGGGCTAGCGGGAGAAACTCGGACCGCAATGAGCAGTTCTTC
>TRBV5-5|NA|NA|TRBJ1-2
CASSWPRDPVRGYTF
TGTGCCAGCAGCTGGCCCCGGGACCCAGTGCGGGGCTACACCTTC
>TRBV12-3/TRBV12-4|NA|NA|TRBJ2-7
CASRTAGYEQYF
TGTGCCAGCAGGACGGCCGGCTACGAGCAGTACTTC
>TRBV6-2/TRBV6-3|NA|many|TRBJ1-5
CASSYRGRVNQPQHF
TGTGCCAGCAGTTACAGGGGACGGGTCAATCAGCCCCAGCATTTT
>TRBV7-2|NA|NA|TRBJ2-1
CASTSTPGGFF
TGTGCCAGCACCTCGACCCCGGGTGGGTTCTTC
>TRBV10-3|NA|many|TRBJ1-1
CAEGGLDMNTEAFF
TGTGCCGAAGGGGGTCTGGACATGAACACTGAAGCTTTCTTT
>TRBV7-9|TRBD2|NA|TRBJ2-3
CASSQTGLPTDTQYF
TGTGCCAGCAGCCAGACGGGACTACCCACAGATACGCAGTATTTT
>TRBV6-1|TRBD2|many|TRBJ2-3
CASLASGSTDTQYF
TGTGCCAGCTTGGCTAGCGGTAGCACAGATACGCAGTATTTT
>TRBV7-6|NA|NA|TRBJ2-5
CASSLEASVNQETQYF
TGTGCCAGCAGCTTAGAGGCTAGCGTCAACCAAGAGACCCAGTACTTC
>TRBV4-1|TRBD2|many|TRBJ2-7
CASSQGIAGFSYEQYF
TGCGCCAGCAGCCAAGGTATAGCGGGGTTCTCCTACGAGCAGTACTTC
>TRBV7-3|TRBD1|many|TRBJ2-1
CASSQDRDSYNEQFF
TGTGCCAGCAGCCAAGACAGGGACTCCTACAATGAGCAGTTCTTC
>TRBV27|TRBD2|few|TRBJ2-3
CASSRSGSPDTQYF
TGTGCCAGCAGCCGAAGCGGGAGTCCAGATACGCAGTATTTT
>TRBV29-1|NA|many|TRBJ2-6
CSVDQDAVLTF
TGCAGCGTTGACCAAGACGCCGTCCTGACTTTC
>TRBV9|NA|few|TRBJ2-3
CASSVDFNTQYF
TGTGCCAGCAGCGTAGATTTTAATACGCAGTATTTT
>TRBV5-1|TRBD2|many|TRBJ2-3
CASSLAGRENTDTQYF
TGCGCCAGCAGCTTGGCTGGGCGGGAGAACACAGATACGCAGTATTTT
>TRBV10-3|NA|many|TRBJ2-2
CASEPANTGELFF
TGTGCCAGCGAACCTGCGAACACCGGGGAGCTGTTTTTT
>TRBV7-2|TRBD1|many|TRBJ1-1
CASSHWDSEAFF
TGTGCCAGCAGCCATTGGGACAGTGAAGCTTTCTTT
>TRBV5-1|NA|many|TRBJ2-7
CASSLFDEQYF
TGCGCCAGCAGCTTGTTTGACGAGCAGTACTTC
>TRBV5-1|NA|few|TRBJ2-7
CASSSDGRRYEQYF
TGCGCCAGCAGCTCGGACGGGAGAAGGTACGAGCAGTACTTC
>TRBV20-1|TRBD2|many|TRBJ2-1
CSAGGLRNEQFF
TGCAGTGCTGGGGGACTAAGGAATGAGCAGTTCTTC
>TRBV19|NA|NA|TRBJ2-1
CACRPTRDFRGDEQFF
TGTGCCTGTAGGCCCACAAGGGACTTCCGTGGGGATGAGCAGTTCTTC
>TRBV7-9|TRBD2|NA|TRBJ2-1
CASSSPGPTGGF
TGTGCCAGCAGCTCACCGGGACCTACGGGGGGTTTC
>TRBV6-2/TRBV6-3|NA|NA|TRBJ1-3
CASERSRRGSGNTIYF
TGTGCCAGTGAACGATCAAGACGCGGGTCTGGAAACACCATATATTTT
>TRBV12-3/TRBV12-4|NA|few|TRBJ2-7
CASSLFGRGEQYF
TGTGCCAGCAGCCTCTTTGGACGTGGCGAGCAGTACTTC
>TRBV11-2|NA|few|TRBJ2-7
CASSRGAGKHYEQYF
TGTGCCAGCAGTCGGGGGGCAGGGAAACACTACGAGCAGTACTTC
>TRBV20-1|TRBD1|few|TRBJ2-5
CSVPVRDRGVGETQYF
TGCAGTGTTCCGGTCCGGGACAGGGGAGTAGGGGAGACCCAGTACTTC
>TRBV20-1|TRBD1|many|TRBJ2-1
CSARGRAGGYNEQFF
TGCAGTGCTAGAGGCCGGGCAGGGGGCTACAATGAGCAGTTCTTC
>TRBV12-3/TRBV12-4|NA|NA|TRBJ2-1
CASSPFTSLDNEQFF
TGTGCCAGCAGCCCCTTCACTAGCTTGGACAATGAGCAGTTCTTC
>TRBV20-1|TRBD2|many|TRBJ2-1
CSARDPSGNYNEQFF
TGCAGTGCTAGAGATCCTAGCGGGAACTACAATGAGCAGTTCTTC
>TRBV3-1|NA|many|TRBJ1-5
CASSQDWRGNQPQHF
TGTGCCAGCAGCCAAGATTGGCGGGGCAATCAGCCCCAGCATTTT
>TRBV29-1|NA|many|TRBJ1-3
CSVGFSKDDSGNTIYF
TGCAGCGTTGGTTTTAGTAAGGATGACTCTGGAAACACCATATATTTT
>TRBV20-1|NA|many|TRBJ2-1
CSARYPGPRGNEQFF
TGCAGTGCTAGATACCCGGGACCTCGGGGGAATGAGCAGTTCTTC
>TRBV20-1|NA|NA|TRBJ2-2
CSARRAGNTGELFF
TGCAGTGCTAGAAGGGCAGGGAACACCGGGGAGCTGTTTTTT
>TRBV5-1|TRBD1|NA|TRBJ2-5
CASSFLGGAETQYF
TGCGCCAGCAGCTTTTTAGGGGGCGCGGAGACCCAGTACTTC
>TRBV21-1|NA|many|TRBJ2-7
CASSKWAGDEQYF
TGTGCCAGCAGCAAATGGGCAGGCGACGAGCAGTACTTC
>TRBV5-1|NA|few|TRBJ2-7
CASSVRETSYEQYF
TGCGCCAGCAGCGTGAGGGAAACTAGCTACGAGCAGTACTTC
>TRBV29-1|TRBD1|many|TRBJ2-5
CSVMTGSAETQYF
TGCAGCGTTATGACAGGGTCTGCAGAGACCCAGTACTTC
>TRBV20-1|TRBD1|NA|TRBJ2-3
CSAIHRDRGTDTQYF
TGCAGTGCAATACACCGGGACAGGGGCACAGATACGCAGTATTTT
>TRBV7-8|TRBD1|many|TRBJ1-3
CASSLYPPQDRRGNTIYF
TGTGCCAGCAGCTTATACCCACCTCAGGACAGGCGTGGAAACACCATATATTTT
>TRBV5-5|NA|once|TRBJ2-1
CASNFGSGEQFF
TGTGCCAGCAACTTTGGTTCGGGGGAGCAGTTCTTC
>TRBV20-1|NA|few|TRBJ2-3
CSARALTGGALRSRTDTQYF
TGCAGTGCTAGAGCCCTCACTGGGGGGGCGTTAAGGTCCCGCACAGATACGCAGTATTTT
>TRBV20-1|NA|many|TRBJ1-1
CSARGWAEAFF
TGCAGTGCTAGGGGTTGGGCTGAAGCTTTCTTT
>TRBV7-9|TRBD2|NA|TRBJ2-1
CASQLAGVYNEQFF
TGTGCCAGCCAACTAGCGGGAGTGTACAATGAGCAGTTCTTC
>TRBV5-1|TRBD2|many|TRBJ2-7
CASSLLGTSGIFAEQYF
TGCGCCAGCAGCCTGCTAGGAACTAGCGGGATTTTCGCCGAGCAGTACTTC
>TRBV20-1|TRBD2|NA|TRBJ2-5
CSANPPLAGETQYF
TGCAGTGCTAATCCACCTCTAGCGGGAGAGACCCAGTACTTC
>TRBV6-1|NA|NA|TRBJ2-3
CASSRGVVDTQYF
TGTGCCAGCAGCCGGGGAGTTGTAGATACGCAGTATTTT
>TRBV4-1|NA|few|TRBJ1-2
CASSQDNRIGEGTNYGYTF
TGCGCCAGCAGCCAAGATAATCGAATTGGGGAGGGGACTAACTATGGCTACACCTTC
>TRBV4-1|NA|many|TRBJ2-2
CASSLQLLRELFF
TGCGCCAGCAGCCTGCAGCTTCTGCGGGAGCTGTTTTTT